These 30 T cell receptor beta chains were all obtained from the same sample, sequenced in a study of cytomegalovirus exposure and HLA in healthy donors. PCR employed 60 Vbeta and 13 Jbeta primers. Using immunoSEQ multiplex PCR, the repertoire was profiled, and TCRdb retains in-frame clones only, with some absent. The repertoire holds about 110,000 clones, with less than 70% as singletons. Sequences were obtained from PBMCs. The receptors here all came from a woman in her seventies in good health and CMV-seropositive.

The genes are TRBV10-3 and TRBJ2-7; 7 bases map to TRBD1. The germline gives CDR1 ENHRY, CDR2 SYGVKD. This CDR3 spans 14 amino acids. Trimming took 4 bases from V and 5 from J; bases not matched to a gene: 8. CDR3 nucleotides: TGTGCCATCAGTGTGACAGGGTCGAAGGACGAGCAGTACTTC. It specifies CAISVTGSKDEQYF.

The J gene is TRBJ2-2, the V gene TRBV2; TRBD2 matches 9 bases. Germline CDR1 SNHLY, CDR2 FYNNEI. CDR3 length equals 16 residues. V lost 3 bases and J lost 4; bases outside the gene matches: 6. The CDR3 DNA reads TGTGCCAGCAGTGAGGAACTAGCGGGCCTCACCGGGGAGCTGTTTTTT. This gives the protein CASSEELAGLTGELFF.

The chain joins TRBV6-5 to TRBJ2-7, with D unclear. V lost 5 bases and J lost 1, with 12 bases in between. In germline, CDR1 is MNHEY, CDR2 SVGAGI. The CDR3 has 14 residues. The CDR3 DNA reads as TGTGCCAGCAGTCCATCGTGGAGTTCCTACGAGCAGTACTTC. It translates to CASSPSWSSYEQYF.

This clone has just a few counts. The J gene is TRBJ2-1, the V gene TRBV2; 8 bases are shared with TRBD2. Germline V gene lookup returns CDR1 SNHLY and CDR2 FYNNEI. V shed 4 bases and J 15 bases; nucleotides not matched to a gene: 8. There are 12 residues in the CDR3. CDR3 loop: CASSADTSGRFF. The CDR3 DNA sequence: TGTGCCAGCAGTGCCGATACTAGCGGTCGGTTCTTC. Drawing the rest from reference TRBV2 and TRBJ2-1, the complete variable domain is EPEVTQTPSHQVTQMGQEVILRCVPISNHLYFYWYRQILGQKVEFLVSFYNNEISEKSEIFDDQFSVERPDGSNFTLKIRSTKLEDSAMYFCASSADTSGRFFGPGTRLTVL.

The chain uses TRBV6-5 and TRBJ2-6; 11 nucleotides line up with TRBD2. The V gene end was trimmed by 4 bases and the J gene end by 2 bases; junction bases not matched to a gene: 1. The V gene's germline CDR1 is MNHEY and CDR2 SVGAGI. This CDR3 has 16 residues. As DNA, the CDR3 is TGTGCCAGCAGTTTAGCGGGGGGGCCTGGGGCCAACGTCCTGACTTTC. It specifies CASSLAGGPGANVLTF.

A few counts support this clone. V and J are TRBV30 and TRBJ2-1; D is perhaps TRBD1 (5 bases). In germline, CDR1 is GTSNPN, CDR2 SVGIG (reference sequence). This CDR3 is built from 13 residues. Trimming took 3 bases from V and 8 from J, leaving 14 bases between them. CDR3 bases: TGTGCCTGGAGGTCTTCAGGGTTCGATGAGCAGTTCTTC. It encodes CAWRSSGFDEQFF.

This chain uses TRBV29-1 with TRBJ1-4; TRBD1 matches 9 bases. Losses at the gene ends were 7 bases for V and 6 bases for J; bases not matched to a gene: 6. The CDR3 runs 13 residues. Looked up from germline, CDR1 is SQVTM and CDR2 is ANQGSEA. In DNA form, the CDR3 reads TGCAGCGGCAGACAGGGGGGAGATGAAAAACTGTTTTTT. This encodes CSGRQGGDEKLFF. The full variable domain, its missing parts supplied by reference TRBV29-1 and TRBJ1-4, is SAVISQKPSRDICQRGTSLTIQCQVDSQVTMMFWYRQQPGQSLTLIATANQGSEATYESGFVIDKFPISRPNLTFSTLTVSNMSPEDSSIYLCSGRQGGDEKLFFGSGTQLSVL.

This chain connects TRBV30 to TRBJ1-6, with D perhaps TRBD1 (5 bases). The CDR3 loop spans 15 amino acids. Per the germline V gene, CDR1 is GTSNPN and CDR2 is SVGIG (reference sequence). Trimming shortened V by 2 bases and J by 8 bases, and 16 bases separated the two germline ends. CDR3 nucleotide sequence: TGTGCCTGGAGTCTACAGGCTTTAATGGATTCACCCCTCCACTTT. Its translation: CAWSLQALMDSPLHF. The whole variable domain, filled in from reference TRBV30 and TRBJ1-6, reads SQTIHQWPATLVQPVGSPLSLECTVEGTSNPNLYWYRQAAGRGLQLLFYSVGIGQISSEVPQNLSASRPQDRQFILSSKKLLLSDSGFYLCAWSLQALMDSPLHFGNGTRLTVT.

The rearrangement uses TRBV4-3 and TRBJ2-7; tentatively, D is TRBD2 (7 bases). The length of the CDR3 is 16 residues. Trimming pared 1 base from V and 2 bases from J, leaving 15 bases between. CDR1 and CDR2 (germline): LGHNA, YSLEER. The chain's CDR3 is CASSQGRGGGPYEQYF. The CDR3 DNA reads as TGCGCCAGCAGCCAAGGCAGAGGGGGGGGCCCCTACGAGCAGTACTTC.

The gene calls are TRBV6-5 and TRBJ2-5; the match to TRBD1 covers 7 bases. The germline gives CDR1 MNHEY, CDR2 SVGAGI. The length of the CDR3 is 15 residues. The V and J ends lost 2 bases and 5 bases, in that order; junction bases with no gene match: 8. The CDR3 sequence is CASSYGTGEKETQYF. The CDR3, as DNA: TGTGCCAGCAGTTACGGCACAGGGGAGAAGGAGACCCAGTACTTC.

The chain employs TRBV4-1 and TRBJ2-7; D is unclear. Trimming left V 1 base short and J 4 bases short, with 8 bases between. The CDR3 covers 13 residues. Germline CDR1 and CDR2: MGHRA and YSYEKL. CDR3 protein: CASSQGHRYEQYF. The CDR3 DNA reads TGCGCCAGCAGCCAAGGACATAGGTACGAGCAGTACTTC.

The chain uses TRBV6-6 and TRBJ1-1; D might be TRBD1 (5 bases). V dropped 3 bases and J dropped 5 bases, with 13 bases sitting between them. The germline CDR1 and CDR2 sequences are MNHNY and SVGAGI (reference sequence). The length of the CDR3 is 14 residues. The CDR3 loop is CASSYPGLPTEAFF. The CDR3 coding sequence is TGTGCCAGCAGTTATCCGGGACTCCCAACTGAAGCTTTCTTT.

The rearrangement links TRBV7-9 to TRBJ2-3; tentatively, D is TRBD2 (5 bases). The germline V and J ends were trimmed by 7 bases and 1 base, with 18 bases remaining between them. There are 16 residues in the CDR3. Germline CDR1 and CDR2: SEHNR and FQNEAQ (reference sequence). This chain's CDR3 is CASILNSAVGTDTQYF. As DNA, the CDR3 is TGTGCCAGCATCCTAAATAGCGCCGTGGGCACAGATACGCAGTATTTT.

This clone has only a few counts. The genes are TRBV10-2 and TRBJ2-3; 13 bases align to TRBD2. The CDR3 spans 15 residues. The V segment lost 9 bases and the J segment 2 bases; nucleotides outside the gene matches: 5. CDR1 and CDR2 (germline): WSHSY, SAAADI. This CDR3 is CASRTSGGATDTQYF. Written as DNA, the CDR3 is TGCGCCAGTCGAACTAGCGGGGGGGCCACAGATACGCAGTATTTT.

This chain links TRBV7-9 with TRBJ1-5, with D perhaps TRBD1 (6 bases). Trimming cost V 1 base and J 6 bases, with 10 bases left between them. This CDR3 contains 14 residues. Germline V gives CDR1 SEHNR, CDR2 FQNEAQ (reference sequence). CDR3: CASSLGGGGQPQHF. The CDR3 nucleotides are TGTGCCAGCAGCTTAGGAGGGGGTGGTCAGCCCCAGCATTTT.

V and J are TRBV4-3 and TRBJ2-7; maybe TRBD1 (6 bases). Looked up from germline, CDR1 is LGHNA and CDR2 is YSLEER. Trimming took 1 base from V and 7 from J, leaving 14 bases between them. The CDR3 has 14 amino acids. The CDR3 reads CASSQASGVGEQYF. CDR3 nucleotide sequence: TGCGCCAGCAGCCAAGCCTCAGGGGTTGGGGAGCAGTACTTC.

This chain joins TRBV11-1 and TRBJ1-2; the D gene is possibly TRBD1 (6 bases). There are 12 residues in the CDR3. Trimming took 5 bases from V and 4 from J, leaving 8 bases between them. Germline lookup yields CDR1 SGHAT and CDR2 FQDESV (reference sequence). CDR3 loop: CASSEQGYGYTF. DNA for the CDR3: TGTGCCAGCAGCGAACAGGGCTATGGCTACACCTTC.

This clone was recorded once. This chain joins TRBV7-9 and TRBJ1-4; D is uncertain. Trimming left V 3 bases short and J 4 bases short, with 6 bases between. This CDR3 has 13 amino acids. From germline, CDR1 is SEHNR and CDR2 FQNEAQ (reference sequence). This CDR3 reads CASSLSGNEKLFF. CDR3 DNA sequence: TGTGCCAGCAGCTTGAGCGGTAATGAAAAACTGTTTTTT.

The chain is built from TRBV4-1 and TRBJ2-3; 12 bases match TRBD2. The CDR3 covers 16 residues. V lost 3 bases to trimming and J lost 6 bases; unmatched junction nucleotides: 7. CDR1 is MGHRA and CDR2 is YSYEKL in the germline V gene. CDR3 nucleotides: TGCGCCAGCAGCCAGCCTAGCGGGGGGGCTGCCGATACGCAGTATTTT. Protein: CASSQPSGGAADTQYF.

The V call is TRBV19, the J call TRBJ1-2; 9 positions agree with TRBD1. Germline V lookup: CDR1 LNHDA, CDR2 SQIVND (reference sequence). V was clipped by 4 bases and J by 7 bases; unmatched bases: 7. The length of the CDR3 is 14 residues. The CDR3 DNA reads TGTGCCAGTAGTACCGGACAGGGGATTGGTGGCTACACCTTC. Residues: CASSTGQGIGGYTF.

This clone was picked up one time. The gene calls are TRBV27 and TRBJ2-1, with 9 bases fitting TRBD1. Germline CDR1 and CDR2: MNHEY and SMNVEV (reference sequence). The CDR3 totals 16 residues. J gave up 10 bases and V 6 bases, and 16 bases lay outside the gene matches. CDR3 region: CASREGPGQGDTEQFF. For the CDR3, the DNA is TGTGCCAGCAGGGAAGGACCGGGACAGGGTGATACAGAGCAGTTCTTC.

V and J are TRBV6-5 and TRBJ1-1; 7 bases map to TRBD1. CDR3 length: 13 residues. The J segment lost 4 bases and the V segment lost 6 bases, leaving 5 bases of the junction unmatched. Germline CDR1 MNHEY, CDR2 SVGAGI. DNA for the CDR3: TGTGCCAGCAGACCGACAGGGAGCACTGAAGCTTTCTTT. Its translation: CASRPTGSTEAFF.

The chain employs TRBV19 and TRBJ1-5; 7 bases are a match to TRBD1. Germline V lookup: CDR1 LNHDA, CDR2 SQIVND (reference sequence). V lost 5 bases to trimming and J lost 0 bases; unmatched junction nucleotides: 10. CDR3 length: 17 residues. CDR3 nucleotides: TGTGCCAGTAGTCTCCCGGGACAGCCTTATAGCAATCAGCCCCAGCATTTT. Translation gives CASSLPGQPYSNQPQHF.

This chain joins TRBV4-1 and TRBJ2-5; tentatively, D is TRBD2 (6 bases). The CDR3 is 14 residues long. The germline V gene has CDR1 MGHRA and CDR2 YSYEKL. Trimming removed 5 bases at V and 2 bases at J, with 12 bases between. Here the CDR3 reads CASSGGVQQETQYF. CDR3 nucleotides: TGCGCCAGCAGCGGCGGGGTGCAGCAAGAGACCCAGTACTTC.

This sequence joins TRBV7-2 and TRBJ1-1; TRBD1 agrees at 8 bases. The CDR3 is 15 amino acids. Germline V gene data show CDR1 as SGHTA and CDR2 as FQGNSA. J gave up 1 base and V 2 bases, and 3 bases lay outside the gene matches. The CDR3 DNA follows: TGTGCCAGCAGCTTATTTGACAGGGGGAACACTGAAGCTTTCTTT. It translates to CASSLFDRGNTEAFF.

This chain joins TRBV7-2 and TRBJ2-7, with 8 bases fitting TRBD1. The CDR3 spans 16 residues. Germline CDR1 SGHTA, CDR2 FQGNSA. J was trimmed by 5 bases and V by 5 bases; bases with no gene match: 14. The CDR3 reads CASSPGTGLGRDEQYF. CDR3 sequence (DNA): TGTGCCAGCAGCCCAGGGACAGGCCTCGGTCGGGACGAGCAGTACTTC.

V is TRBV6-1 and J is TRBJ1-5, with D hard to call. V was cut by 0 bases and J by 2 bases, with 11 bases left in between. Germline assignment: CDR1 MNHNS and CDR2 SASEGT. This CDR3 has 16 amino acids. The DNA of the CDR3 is TGTGCCAGCAGTGAAGCGACCCGGGGAGGCAATCAGCCCCAGCATTTT. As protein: CASSEATRGGNQPQHF.

The CDR3 DNA sequence: TGCGCCAGCAGCCTAGGAGGACAGGGGGACACCTTC. As protein: CASSLGGQGDTF. V and J are TRBV5-1 and TRBJ1-2; TRBD1 aligns across 10 bases. Germline V CDR1 and CDR2: SGHRS, YFSETQ. V gave up 4 bases and J gave up 12 bases; unmatched junction bases: 6. The CDR3 has 12 residues.

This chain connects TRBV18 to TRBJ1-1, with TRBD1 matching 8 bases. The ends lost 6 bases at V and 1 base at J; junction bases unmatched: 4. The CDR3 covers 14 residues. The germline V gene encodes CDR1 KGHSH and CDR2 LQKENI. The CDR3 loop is CASSETGANTEAFF. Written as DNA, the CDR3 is TGTGCCAGCTCCGAGACAGGGGCGAACACTGAAGCTTTCTTT.

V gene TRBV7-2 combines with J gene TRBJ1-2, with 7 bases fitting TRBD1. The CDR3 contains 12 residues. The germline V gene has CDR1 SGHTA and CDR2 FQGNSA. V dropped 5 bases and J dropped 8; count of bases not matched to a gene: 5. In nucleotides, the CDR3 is TGTGCCAGCAGCCTACAGGGGTCGGGCTACACCTTC. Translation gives CASSLQGSGYTF.